This T cell receptor (beta chain) is from a study of blood T cell repertoires in COVID-19. Study context: PBMCs, B-cell-depleted T cells, or T cells provided the cDNA or gDNA that made up the material.

As processed by the authors: Reference gene primer amplification in the assay estimated nucleated cell counts. Repertoires were generated with immunoSEQ multiplex PCR, while TCRdb's copy carries only in-frame clones and drops some. D and trimming were read from the DNA, whereas the V and J calls and clone size are those reported in that table. Found here are about 670,000 clones, about nine tenths of them singletons; the top ten hold about 0.24%. Input material: peripheral blood. This receptor was taken from a woman aged 18-29 years with acute or convalescent COVID-19.

CDR3 sequence: CASSPPTSGGKTQFF. The DNA for the CDR3 is TGTGCCAGCTCACCACCGACTAGCGGGGGAAAGACGCAGTTCTTC. V is TRBV18 and J is TRBJ2-1, with TRBD2 matching 12 bases. Germline-derived CDR1 and CDR2 are KGHSH and LQKENI. This CDR3 region has 15 residues. The V and J ends lost 0 bases and 12 bases, in that order; junction bases with no gene match: 6.